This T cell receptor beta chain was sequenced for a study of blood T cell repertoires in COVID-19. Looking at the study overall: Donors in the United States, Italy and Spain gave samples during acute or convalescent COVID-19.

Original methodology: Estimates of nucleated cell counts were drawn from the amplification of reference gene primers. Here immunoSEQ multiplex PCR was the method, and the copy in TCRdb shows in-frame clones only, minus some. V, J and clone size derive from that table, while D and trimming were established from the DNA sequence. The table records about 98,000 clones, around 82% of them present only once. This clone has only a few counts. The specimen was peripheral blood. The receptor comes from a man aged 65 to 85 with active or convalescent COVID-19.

In DNA form, the CDR3 reads TGTGCCTGGAGCCCATCTAGCTCTGGAAACACCATATATTTT. Translated: CAWSPSSSGNTIYF. The chain combines TRBV30 with TRBJ1-3; no definite D call. The V gene lost 3 bases and the J gene lost 0 bases, with 9 bases spanning the gap. The CDR3 is 14 residues long. Per the germline V gene, CDR1 is GTSNPN and CDR2 is SVGIG (reference sequence).